The table lists the clone carrying this T cell receptor beta chain with many counts. The CDR3 has 15 residues. Per germline, CDR1 LGHDT and CDR2 YNNKEL (reference sequence). V was pared by 6 bases and J by 2 bases, with 9 bases of the junction left unmatched. This specimen comes from a study of T cells in Graves' hyperthyroidism and ophthalmopathy. Using RNA transcripts as the source, TCR beta CDR3 regions were amplified. The TCR CDR3 was amplified in a first-round RT-PCR using the HTBI primer set. TCRdb re-called the multiplex PCR reads with MiXCR, one entry per CDR3 protein. Among approximately 400,000 distinct CDR3 sequences listed, 15% to 18% were seen once.

This clonotype was obtained from a woman between 18 and 30 years old with Graves' hyperthyroidism. The chain uses TRBV3-1 and TRBJ2-5, with 7 bases lining up with TRBD2. The sample consisted of blood. CDR3 loop: CASSTAGTNQETQYF. The DNA for the CDR3 is TGTGCCAGCAGTACAGCGGGGACTAATCAAGAGACCCAGTACTTC.